The 9 T cell receptor beta chains below come from one sample, sequenced in a study of blood T cell repertoires in COVID-19. Clones were sequenced by immunoSEQ multiplex PCR, and TCRdb holds only the in-frame ones, with some missing. The sample gives 45,000 to 65,000 clones, about 85% of which show up once; approximately 13% is in the top ten. Sequencing input: peripheral blood. The receptors come from a woman older than 75 with acute or convalescent COVID-19.

This clone was found a few times. The CDR3: CAWRPGQGNSPLHF. Written as DNA, the CDR3 is TGTGCCTGGAGACCGGGACAGGGTAATTCACCCCTCCACTTT. The rearrangement joins TRBV30 to TRBJ1-6, with TRBD1 matching 9 bases. The CDR3 has 14 amino acids. Germline trimming cut 3 bases from V and 6 bases from J; bases unmatched to any gene: 3. The V gene's germline CDR1 is GTSNPN and CDR2 SVGIG (reference sequence). Complete variable domain (other parts from reference TRBV30 and TRBJ1-6): SQTIHQWPATLVQPVGSPLSLECTVEGTSNPNLYWYRQAAGRGLQLLFYSVGIGQISSEVPQNLSASRPQDRQFILSSKKLLLSDSGFYLCAWRPGQGNSPLHFGNGTRLTVT.

For the CDR3, the DNA is TGTGCCTGGGATACAGGTAGCAATCAGCCCCAGCATTTT. Translating it yields CAWDTGSNQPQHF. The V call is TRBV30, the J call TRBJ1-5, with TRBD1 as a possible D gene (5 bases). CDR3 length: 13 amino acids. Germline values: CDR1 GTSNPN, CDR2 SVGIG (reference sequence). V dropped 5 bases and J dropped 0 bases, with 8 bases sitting between them.

This clone occurred once. A junction boundary mismatches the germline segment, possibly from a read error. The rearrangement joins TRBV12-3 or TRBV12-4 to TRBJ1-5; D not certain. The CDR3 extends over 12 amino acids. The CDR3 DNA sequence: TGTGCCAGCAGTTTTTCGGGTTCCCAAAAGTCCTTT. Protein sequence: CASSFSGSQKSF.

CDR3 in amino acids: CASSVGGGGGETQYF. In DNA, the CDR3 is TGTGCCAGCAGCGTAGGCGGCGGGGGAGGGGAGACCCAGTACTTC. The chain uses TRBV9 and TRBJ2-5, with 7 bases matching TRBD2. Trimming at V came to 0 bases and at J to 5 bases, leaving 7 bases not matched to a gene. This CDR3 contains 15 residues. Germline CDR1 and CDR2: SGDLS and YYNGEE.

The chain carries TRBV15 and TRBJ1-4; no clear D. The CDR3 is 18 residues long. CDR1 is LNHNV, CDR2 YYDKDF, per germline (reference sequence). V was pared by 1 base and J by 3 bases, with 18 bases between. In nucleotides, the CDR3 is TGTGCCACCAGCAGAGTTCCGTCCCCCCACTTGGCTAATGAAAAACTGTTTTTT. This gives the protein CATSRVPSPHLANEKLFF.

This sequence joins TRBV19 and TRBJ2-7; perhaps TRBD1 as D (5 bases). From germline, CDR1 is LNHDA and CDR2 SQIVND (reference sequence). The V and J ends lost 3 bases and 3 bases respectively, with 9 bases between them. The CDR3 covers 13 residues. The CDR3 DNA reads TGTGCCAGTAGTATCAGGGTCGGCTACGAGCAGTACTTC. Translation: CASSIRVGYEQYF. Based on the CDR3 plus reference TRBV19 and TRBJ2-7, the full variable domain is DGGITQSPKYLFRKEGQNVTLSCEQNLNHDAMYWYRQDPGQGLRLIYYSQIVNDFQKGDIAEGYSVSREKKESFPLTVTSAQKNPTAFYLCASSIRVGYEQYFGPGTRLTVT.

This clone was detected only a few times. The chain combines TRBV2 with TRBJ2-1, with TRBD2 matching 8 bases. In germline, CDR1 is SNHLY, CDR2 FYNNEI. CDR3 length: 14 amino acids. The ends lost 5 bases at V and 3 bases at J; junction bases unmatched: 3. The CDR3 loop is CASSTGGGYNEQFF. The CDR3 DNA sequence: TGTGCCAGCAGTACCGGGGGGGGCTACAATGAGCAGTTCTTC.

The chain combines TRBV5-1 with TRBJ1-1, with 8 bases matching TRBD1. Germline V gene sequence: CDR1 SGHRS, CDR2 YFSETQ. The V segment lost 4 bases and the J segment 4 bases; nucleotides outside the gene matches: 6. The CDR3 is made up of 14 amino acids. The CDR3 loop reads CASSPQGAITEAFF. The CDR3 bases are TGCGCCAGCAGCCCGCAGGGGGCCATCACTGAAGCTTTCTTT.

This clone has just a few counts. The chain combines TRBV29-1 with TRBJ1-4; TRBD1 matches 7 bases. Per germline, CDR1 SQVTM and CDR2 ANQGSEA. The CDR3 has 13 residues. V lost 7 bases and J lost 3; bases outside the gene matches: 5. This chain's CDR3 is CSGSTGPNEKLFF. DNA of the CDR3: TGCAGCGGGTCGACAGGGCCTAATGAAAAACTGTTTTTT.